This T cell receptor (beta chain) was documented in a study of T cells after yellow fever vaccination. One entry per CDR3 protein, called by TCRdb with MiXCR from the 5' RACE reads. The sample lists 620,000 or so distinct CDR3 sequences; approximately 13% were seen once. CDR3 length: 16 residues. The V gene's germline CDR1 is SGDLS and CDR2 YYNGEE. The J segment lost 7 bases and the V segment lost 3 bases, leaving 8 bases of the junction unmatched. This clonotype was observed a few times. The sample was PBMCs, taken on the day of the yellow fever booster vaccination. This receptor was obtained from a young man who received the YFV17D yellow fever vaccine. This rearrangement joins TRBV9 to TRBJ2-2; TRBD1 matches 11 bases. The CDR3 sequence is CASSDGQGARSGELFF. DNA for the CDR3: TGTGCCAGCAGCGACGGACAGGGGGCGAGAAGCGGGGAGCTGTTTTTT.